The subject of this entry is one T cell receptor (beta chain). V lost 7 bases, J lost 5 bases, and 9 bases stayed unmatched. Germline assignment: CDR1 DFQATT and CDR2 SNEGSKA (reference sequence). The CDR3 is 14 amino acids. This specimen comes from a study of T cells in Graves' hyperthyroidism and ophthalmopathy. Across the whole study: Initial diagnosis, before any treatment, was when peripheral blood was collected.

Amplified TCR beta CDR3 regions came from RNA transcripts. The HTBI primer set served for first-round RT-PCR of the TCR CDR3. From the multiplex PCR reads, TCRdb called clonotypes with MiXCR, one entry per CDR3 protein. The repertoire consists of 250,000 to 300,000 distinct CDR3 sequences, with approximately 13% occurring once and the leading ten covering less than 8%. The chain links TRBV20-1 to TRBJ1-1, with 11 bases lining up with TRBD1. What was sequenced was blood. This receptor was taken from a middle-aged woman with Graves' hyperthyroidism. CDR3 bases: TGCAGTGTCGCGACGGGACAGGGGGAAACTGAAGCTTTCTTT. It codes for CSVATGQGETEAFF.